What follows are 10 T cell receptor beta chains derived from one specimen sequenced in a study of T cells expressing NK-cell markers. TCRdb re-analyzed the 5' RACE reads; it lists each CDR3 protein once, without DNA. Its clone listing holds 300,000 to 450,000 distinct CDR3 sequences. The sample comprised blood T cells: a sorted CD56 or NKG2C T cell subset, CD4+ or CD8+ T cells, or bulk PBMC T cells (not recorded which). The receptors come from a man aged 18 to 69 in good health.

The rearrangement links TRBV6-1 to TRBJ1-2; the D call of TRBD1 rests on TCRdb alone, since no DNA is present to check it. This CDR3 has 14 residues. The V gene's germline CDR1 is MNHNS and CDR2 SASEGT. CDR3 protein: CASSTGTGSYGYTF.

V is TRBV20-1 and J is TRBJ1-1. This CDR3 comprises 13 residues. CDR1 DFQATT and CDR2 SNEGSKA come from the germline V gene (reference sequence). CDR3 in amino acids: CSVAGQLSTEAFF.

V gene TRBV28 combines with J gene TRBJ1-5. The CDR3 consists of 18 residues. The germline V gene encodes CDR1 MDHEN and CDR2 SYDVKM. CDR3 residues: CASSLSQVGLVGNQPQHF.

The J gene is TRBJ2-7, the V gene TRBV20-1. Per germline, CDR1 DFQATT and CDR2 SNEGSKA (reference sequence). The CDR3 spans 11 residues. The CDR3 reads CSALLPYEQYF.

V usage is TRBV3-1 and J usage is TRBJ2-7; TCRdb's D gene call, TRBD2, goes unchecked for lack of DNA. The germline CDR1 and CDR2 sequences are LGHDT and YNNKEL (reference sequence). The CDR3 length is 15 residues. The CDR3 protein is CASSQRIGTSGVIVF.

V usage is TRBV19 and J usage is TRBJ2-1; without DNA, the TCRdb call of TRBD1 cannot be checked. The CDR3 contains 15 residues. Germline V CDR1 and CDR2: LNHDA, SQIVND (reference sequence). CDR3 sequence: CASRDPDRNYNEQFF.

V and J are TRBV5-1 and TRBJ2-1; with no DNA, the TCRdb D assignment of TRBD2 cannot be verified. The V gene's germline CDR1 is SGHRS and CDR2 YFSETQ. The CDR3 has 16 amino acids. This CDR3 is CASSTARGGGNNEQFF.

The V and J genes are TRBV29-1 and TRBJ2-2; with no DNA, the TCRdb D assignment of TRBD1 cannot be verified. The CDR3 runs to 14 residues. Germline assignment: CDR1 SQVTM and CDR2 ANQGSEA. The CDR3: CSVASQGPAGELFF.

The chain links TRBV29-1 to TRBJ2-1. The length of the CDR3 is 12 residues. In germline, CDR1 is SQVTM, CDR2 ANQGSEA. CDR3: CSVEEGLREQFF.

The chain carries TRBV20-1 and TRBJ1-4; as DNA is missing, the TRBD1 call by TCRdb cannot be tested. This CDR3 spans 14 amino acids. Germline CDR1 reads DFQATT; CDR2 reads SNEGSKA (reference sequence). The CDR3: CSAAKGAVGEKLFF.